The clone carrying this T cell receptor beta chain came up a few times. Its antigen is as yet unknown. These data come from a study of identical twins. Study-wide results and caveats: In zero-insertion analyses, partial confounding could arise from invariant MAIT and iNKT cells. Conclusions rested on cross-sectional statistics rather than following the same donors.

Each CDR3 protein gets one entry after TCRdb re-called the 5' RACE reads with MiXCR. The sample gives 500,000 to 650,000 distinct CDR3 sequences, under 25% of which show up once; around 0.5% is in the top ten. The data also belong to a second study, concerning yellow fever vaccine responses in identical twins. According to that study: Reportedly, the response of twins' T cells to the vaccine seemed partly convergent, partly personalized.

The specimen sequenced was CD4+ T cells sorted from blood. The TCR comes from a woman aged 18-29 years in good health.

The CDR3 is CASSFYGGNTDTQYF. The CDR3 coding sequence is TGTGCCAGCAGCTTTTACGGGGGGAACACAGATACGCAGTATTTT. The chain combines TRBV7-8 with TRBJ2-3; 7 positions agree with TRBD2. Germline CDR1 SGHVS, CDR2 FQNEAQ. V lost 3 bases to trimming and J lost 2 bases; unmatched junction nucleotides: 5. The CDR3 loop spans 15 amino acids. The full variable domain, its missing parts supplied by reference TRBV7-8 and TRBJ2-3, is GAGVSQSPRYKVAKRGQDVALRCDPISGHVSLFWYQQALGQGPEFLTYFQNEAQLDKSGLPSDRFFAERPEGSVSTLKIQRTQQEDSAVYLCASSFYGGNTDTQYFGPGTRLTVL.